One and the same sample provided the 30 T cell receptor beta chains below, sequenced in a study of blood T cell repertoires in COVID-19. The table came from immunoSEQ multiplex PCR; TCRdb's copy has only in-frame clones and leaves some out. The data contain 13,000 or so clones, just under 80% of them seen just once; the ten biggest clones take up 34%. The sample taken for sequencing was peripheral blood. The receptors were sampled from a human donor in a cohort sampled during active COVID-19.

This chain joins TRBV7-2 and TRBJ1-3; no definite D call. V was shortened by 2 bases and J by 0 bases, with 8 bases between the two germline ends. CDR3 length: 15 amino acids. CDR1 and CDR2 from the germline V gene are SGHTA and FQGNSA. Here the CDR3 DNA reads TGTGCCAGCAGCTTATTAACAATCTCTGGAAACACCATATATTTT. Translated: CASSLLTISGNTIYF. Full variable domain (remainder filled in from reference TRBV7-2 and TRBJ1-3): GAGVSQSPSNKVTEKGKDVELRCDPISGHTALYWYRQSLGQGLEFLIYFQGNSAPDKSGLPSDRFSAERTGGSVSTLTIQRTQQEDSAVYLCASSLLTISGNTIYFGEGSWLTVV.

The V and J genes are TRBV19 and TRBJ1-2; D may be TRBD1 (5 bases). The CDR3 consists of 15 residues. Germline lookup yields CDR1 LNHDA and CDR2 SQIVND (reference sequence). Trimming stripped 6 bases from V and 7 bases from J, with 21 bases between. CDR3: CASRAVLAGRVGYTF. The CDR3 region has the DNA TGTGCCAGTAGAGCCGTTTTGGCAGGGCGTGTTGGCTACACCTTC.

This clone was recorded a few times. V and J are TRBV3-1 (or the pseudogene TRBV3-2) and TRBJ1-4, with 11 positions matching TRBD1. V dropped 4 bases and J dropped 8; count of bases not matched to a gene: 9. The CDR3 consists of 16 residues. The germline V gene has CDR1 LGHDT and CDR2 YNNKEL (reference sequence). The CDR3 sequence is CASSPSRTGGGEKLFF. The CDR3 DNA is TGTGCCAGCAGCCCCTCGCGGACAGGGGGCGGAGAAAAACTGTTTTTT.

CDR3: CASSILGTAQFF. CDR3 coding DNA: TGTGCCAGCAGTATCCTCGGGACAGCGCAGTTCTTC. The chain recombines TRBV6-6 with TRBJ2-1, with TRBD1 matching over 7 bases. Unmatched junction bases numbered 7, after V lost 5 bases and J lost 12 bases. Germline CDR1 reads MNHNY; CDR2 reads SVGAGI (reference sequence). The CDR3 totals 12 residues.

The CDR3: CASSSQFTGELFF. The CDR3 DNA follows: TGTGCCAGCAGTTCCCAGTTCACCGGGGAGCTGTTTTTT. The chain couples TRBV6-2 or TRBV6-3 to TRBJ2-2; D gene ambiguous. Germline values: CDR1 MNHEY, CDR2 SVGEGT. This CDR3 region has 13 residues. The V end was cut by 4 bases, the J end by 4 bases, with 7 bases between.

The V and J genes are TRBV29-1 and TRBJ2-7, with no clear D. The V and J ends lost 5 bases and 2 bases respectively, with 10 bases between them. Germline CDR1 SQVTM, CDR2 ANQGSEA. The CDR3 length is 12 residues. CDR3 residues: CSVLGPTYEQYF. CDR3 DNA sequence: TGCAGCGTTTTGGGCCCGACCTACGAGCAGTACTTC.

The V gene is TRBV5-6, the J gene TRBJ2-5; D unclear. Trimming pared 0 bases from V and 5 bases from J, leaving 8 bases between. CDR3 size: 13 residues. Germline V CDR1 and CDR2: SGHDT, YYEEEE. The CDR3 nucleotides read TGTGCCAGCAGCTTGGAACTCAAGGAGACCCAGTACTTC. This sequence encodes CASSLELKETQYF. Drawing the rest from reference TRBV5-6 and TRBJ2-5, the complete variable domain is DAGVTQSPTHLIKTRGQQVTLRCSPKSGHDTVSWYQQALGQGPQFIFQYYEEEERQRGNFPDRFSGHQFPNYSSELNVNALLLGDSALYLCASSLELKETQYFGPGTRLLVL.

This chain uses TRBV27 with TRBJ1-4; D gene uncertain. Looked up from germline, CDR1 is MNHEY and CDR2 is SMNVEV (reference sequence). V lost 3 bases and J 6 bases, leaving 8 bases between the germline ends. This CDR3 is 13 amino acids long. The CDR3 is CASSFRRDEKLFF. The CDR3 DNA reads TGTGCCAGCAGTTTCAGGAGGGATGAAAAACTGTTTTTT.

The chain employs TRBV2 and TRBJ1-2, with no clear D. V gave up 6 bases and J gave up 2 bases, with 10 bases separating them. Germline V lookup: CDR1 SNHLY, CDR2 FYNNEI. The CDR3 is 13 residues long. CDR3 amino acids: CASRPPGNYGYTF. For the CDR3, the DNA is TGTGCCAGCAGACCGCCGGGGAACTATGGCTACACCTTC.

The chain employs TRBV5-4 and TRBJ2-7, with a weak D call TRBD1 (5 bases). The ends were cut back, 0 bases at V and 3 bases at J, with 13 bases in the middle. Germline values: CDR1 SGHNT, CDR2 YYREEE (reference sequence). The CDR3 runs 15 residues. The CDR3 spells CASSLVQGSGYEQYF. CDR3 coding DNA: TGTGCCAGCAGCTTGGTCCAGGGATCAGGCTACGAGCAGTACTTC.

The chain couples TRBV5-6 to TRBJ2-7, with a tentative D call TRBD1 (5 bases). Germline V gene sequence: CDR1 SGHDT, CDR2 YYEEEE. With 5 bases removed from V and 3 bases from J, the gap between germline ends came to 9 bases. The CDR3 totals 12 residues. This chain's CDR3 is CASRRQNYEQYF. The CDR3 DNA reads TGTGCCAGCAGAAGACAGAACTACGAGCAGTACTTC.

V and J are TRBV7-2 and TRBJ1-4; D gene uncertain. The CDR3 spans 15 residues. Germline values: CDR1 SGHTA, CDR2 FQGNSA. Trimming stripped 5 bases from V and 0 bases from J, with 10 bases between. The CDR3 region has the DNA TGTGCCAGCAGCCCCTGGGCTGCAACTAATGAAAAACTGTTTTTT. It yields the protein CASSPWAATNEKLFF.

V is TRBV5-5 and J is TRBJ2-2; D is possibly TRBD1 (6 bases). The CDR3 length is 15 residues. Trimming removed 1 base at V and 3 bases at J, with 10 bases between. Germline CDR1 reads SGHKS; CDR2 reads YYEKEE (reference sequence). CDR3 loop: CASSLQGRDTGELFF. The CDR3 nucleotides read TGTGCCAGCAGCTTGCAGGGGCGAGACACCGGGGAGCTGTTTTTT.

CDR3 region: CASSAWDKVVAFF. In DNA form, the CDR3 reads TGTGCCAGCAGCGCCTGGGACAAAGTGGTCGCTTTCTTT. V and J are TRBV6-5 and TRBJ1-1; D might be TRBD1 (6 bases). The germline V gene encodes CDR1 MNHEY and CDR2 SVGAGI. CDR3 length: 13 amino acids. V lost 6 bases, J lost 11 bases, and 19 bases lay in between.

This clone was picked up a small number of times. This chain joins TRBV2 and TRBJ1-6, with 7 bases matching TRBD1. The CDR3 sequence is 14 residues long. V gave up 6 bases and J gave up 7 bases; unmatched junction bases: 6. Germline V gives CDR1 SNHLY, CDR2 FYNNEI. Here the CDR3 DNA reads TGTGCCAGCAGACGGGACAGCCGGAATTCACCCCTCCACTTT. The encoded protein is CASRRDSRNSPLHF.

The rearrangement joins TRBV7-6 to TRBJ1-6; possible D gene TRBD1, 6 bases. The CDR3 contains 15 residues. Germline CDR1 reads SGHVS; CDR2 reads FNYEAQ. Trimming pared 1 base from V and 7 bases from J, leaving 11 bases between. CDR3 DNA: TGTGCCAGCAGCTTAGGACTCAGGGGCAATTCACCCCTCCACTTT. The encoded protein is CASSLGLRGNSPLHF.

This chain connects TRBV6-5 to TRBJ2-7, with 8 bases that match TRBD1. Germline assignment: CDR1 MNHEY and CDR2 SVGAGI. After removal of 6 bases from V and 9 bases from J, the junction contained 16 bases not matched to a gene. The CDR3 extends over 15 amino acids. Here the CDR3 reads CASRLAGTGSIGQYF. Written as DNA, the CDR3 is TGTGCCAGCAGGCTCGCCGGGACAGGTTCTATCGGGCAGTACTTC.

V gene TRBV5-1 combines with J gene TRBJ2-7; 7 positions agree with TRBD2. Trimming took 7 bases from V and 4 from J; bases not matched to a gene: 8. CDR3 length: 13 residues. Germline CDR1 and CDR2: SGHRS and YFSETQ. In DNA form, the CDR3 reads TGCGCCAGCCGGATCTCGGGGGGATACGAGCAGTACTTC. This codes for CASRISGGYEQYF. The full variable domain, in which reference TRBV5-1 and TRBJ2-7 provide the parts outside the CDR3, is KAGVTQTPRYLIKTRGQQVTLSCSPISGHRSVSWYQQTPGQGLQFLFEYFSETQRNKGNFPGRFSGRQFSNSRSEMNVSTLELGDSALYLCASRISGGYEQYFGPGTRLTVT.

The table lists this clone with a count of one. The V and J genes are TRBV14 and TRBJ2-7, with D tentatively TRBD1 (5 bases). The germline gives CDR1 SGHDN, CDR2 FVKESK. Trimming pared 5 bases from V and 0 bases from J, leaving 11 bases between. CDR3 length: 14 residues. CDR3 in DNA: TGTGCCAGCAGCAGGGGCTCCTTCTCCTACGAGCAGTACTTC. It encodes CASSRGSFSYEQYF.

CDR3: CASNTGGNQPQHF. CDR3 nucleotide sequence: TGTGCCAGCAACACTGGAGGGAATCAGCCCCAGCATTTT. The J gene is TRBJ1-5, the V gene TRBV2; unclear D gene. Germline CDR1 SNHLY, CDR2 FYNNEI. V was pared by 7 bases and J by 4 bases, with 11 bases between. The CDR3 is 13 residues long. Using reference TRBV2 and TRBJ1-5 for the parts outside the CDR3, the full variable domain is EPEVTQTPSHQVTQMGQEVILRCVPISNHLYFYWYRQILGQKVEFLVSFYNNEISEKSEIFDDQFSVERPDGSNFTLKIRSTKLEDSAMYFCASNTGGNQPQHFGDGTRLSIL.

J is TRBJ1-4 and V is TRBV12-3 or TRBV12-4, with 9 bases identical to TRBD1. The CDR3 has 13 residues. The CDR3 DNA is TGTGCTGTCGCCCGGGACAGGGTGGAAAAACTGTTTTTT. It is translated as CAVARDRVEKLFF.

The genes are TRBV7-2 and TRBJ1-5; possible D gene TRBD1, 6 bases. This CDR3 region has 15 residues. Trimming pared 3 bases from V and 4 bases from J, leaving 13 bases between. Germline V gene sequence: CDR1 SGHTA, CDR2 FQGNSA. This CDR3 reads CASSFTTGLNQPQHF. CDR3 bases: TGTGCCAGCAGCTTCACTACAGGGTTGAATCAGCCCCAGCATTTT.

The sample holds a few counts of this clone. The CDR3 DNA reads TGTGCCTGGAGTGGGACAGGGGACTCACCCCTCCACTTT. Amino acids: CAWSGTGDSPLHF. This chain joins TRBV30 and TRBJ1-6, with 9 bases that match TRBD1. The CDR3 runs to 13 residues. V shed 1 base and J 10 bases; nucleotides not matched to a gene: 2. Germline V lookup: CDR1 GTSNPN, CDR2 SVGIG (reference sequence).

The rearrangement uses TRBV7-9 and TRBJ2-5, with 10 positions matching TRBD1. CDR3 length: 14 residues. The germline CDR1 and CDR2 sequences are SEHNR and FQNEAQ (reference sequence). Trimming took 7 bases from V and 4 from J; bases not matched to a gene: 6. In nucleotides, the CDR3 is TGTGCCAGCATCTTGACAGGGGGCGTAGAGACCCAGTACTTC. This sequence encodes CASILTGGVETQYF.

The chain couples TRBV3-1 (or the pseudogene TRBV3-2) to TRBJ2-1; 7 nucleotides align to TRBD2. Germline trimming cut 6 bases from V and 6 bases from J; bases unmatched to any gene: 5. The CDR3 is made up of 13 amino acids. Germline CDR1 reads LGHDT; CDR2 reads YNNKEL (reference sequence). The CDR3 sequence: CASSLASGNEQFF. The CDR3 bases are TGTGCCAGCAGTCTTGCTAGCGGCAATGAGCAGTTCTTC.

The table lists this clone with a few counts. The chain combines TRBV4-3 with TRBJ2-3; D remains ambiguous. The ends were cut back, 0 bases at V and 5 bases at J, with 6 bases in the middle. CDR1 and CDR2 (germline): LGHNA, YSLEER. The CDR3 is made up of 13 amino acids. The CDR3 DNA is TGCGCCAGCAGCCAAGATCGTGTAGATACGCAGTATTTT. Translation gives CASSQDRVDTQYF.

The rearrangement uses TRBV5-1 and TRBJ2-3; 12 bases fit TRBD2. The CDR3 covers 19 residues. The ends lost 1 base at V and 0 bases at J; junction bases unmatched: 9. Germline lookup yields CDR1 SGHRS and CDR2 YFSETQ. This chain's CDR3 is CASSLSLAGGILSTDTQYF. In nucleotides, the CDR3 is TGCGCCAGCAGCTTGTCACTAGCGGGGGGTATACTTAGCACAGATACGCAGTATTTT.

The genes are TRBV7-2 and TRBJ2-7; 13 bases align to TRBD2. The germline V gene has CDR1 SGHTA and CDR2 FQGNSA. CDR3 length: 15 residues. The ends lost 5 bases at V and 7 bases at J; junction bases unmatched: 8. CDR3 sequence reads: CASSTRTSGGLEQYF. As DNA, the CDR3 is TGTGCCAGCAGCACCCGGACTAGCGGGGGTCTGGAGCAGTACTTC.

V gene TRBV18 combines with J gene TRBJ2-5; 10 nucleotides line up with TRBD2. This CDR3 is 16 amino acids long. Germline CDR1 KGHSH, CDR2 LQKENI. Trimming removed 0 bases from V and 4 bases from J; junction bases left unmatched: 5. CDR3 amino acids: CASSPPSGGAAETQYF. CDR3 in DNA: TGTGCCAGCTCACCACCGAGCGGGGGGGCGGCAGAGACCCAGTACTTC.

The V and J genes are TRBV6-4 and TRBJ1-1; D possibly corresponds to TRBD1 (6 bases). This CDR3 contains 15 residues. Germline CDR1 reads MRHNA; CDR2 reads SNTAGT. V was cut by 7 bases and J by 6 bases, with 21 bases left in between. Here the CDR3 reads CASTPEPQGWSEAFF. DNA of the CDR3: TGTGCCAGCACCCCCGAACCCCAGGGGTGGTCTGAAGCTTTCTTT.